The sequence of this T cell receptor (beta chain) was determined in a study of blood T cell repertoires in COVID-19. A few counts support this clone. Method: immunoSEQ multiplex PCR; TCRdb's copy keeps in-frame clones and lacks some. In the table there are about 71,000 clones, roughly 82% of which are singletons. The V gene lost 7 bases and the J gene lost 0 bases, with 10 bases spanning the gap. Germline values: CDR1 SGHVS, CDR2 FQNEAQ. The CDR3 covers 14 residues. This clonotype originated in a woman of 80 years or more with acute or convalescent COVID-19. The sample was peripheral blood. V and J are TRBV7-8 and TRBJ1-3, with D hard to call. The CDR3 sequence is CASINSNSGNTIYF. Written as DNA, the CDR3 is TGTGCCAGCATCAACAGCAACTCTGGAAACACCATATATTTT.